This T cell receptor (beta chain) was sequenced in a study of blood T cell repertoires in COVID-19. The CDR3 loop spans 15 amino acids. The V gene lost 5 bases and the J gene lost 5 bases, with 19 bases spanning the gap. Looked up from germline, CDR1 is SGHRS and CDR2 is YFSETQ. The repertoire was sequenced with immunoSEQ multiplex PCR; TCRdb's copy has only in-frame clones and lacks some. The sample comprises about 260,000 clones, 80% to 90% of which are singletons, and over 0.75% rests with the top ten. This sequence originates from a man in his forties or fifties who had been exposed to COVID-19. The sequenced sample consisted of PBMCs or T cells enriched from blood (not recorded which). The rearrangement links TRBV5-1 to TRBJ1-2; maybe TRBD1 (5 bases). The CDR3 DNA reads TGCGCCAGCAGTCCGACGGGACTCCGGGGGTATGGCTACACCTTC. It codes for CASSPTGLRGYGYTF.